This T cell receptor beta chain comes out of a study of T cell responses to AZD1222 COVID-19 vaccine. In regard to this clone: Its antigen remains unknown. This specimen includes other DNA sequences encoding the same CDR3.

V was cut by 0 bases and J by 1 base, with 3 bases left in between. CDR3 length: 13 amino acids. Germline CDR1 is LGHNA and CDR2 is YSLEER. Study-level results: Spike was spanned by vaccine-associated CD4 TCRs, with dominance at 160-218 and 743-854. Donors, mostly white British, included more females; clonal diversity was possibly underestimated. Repertoire sampling happened only post peak T cell response. The number of AZD1222 recipients seropositive at baseline was only six.

Profiled with immunoSEQ multiplex PCR; TCRdb holds only in-frame clones, not every one. The sample lists over 150,000 clones, approximately 90% seen once, with approximately 3% in the top ten. This chain joins TRBV4-3 and TRBJ1-1; the D is unclear. The receptor was isolated from an adult in good health. The specimen comprised peripheral blood, sampled on day 0 of AZD1222 vaccination. Here the CDR3 DNA reads TGCGCCAGCAGCCAAGATGGGAACACTGAAGCTTTCTTT. As protein: CASSQDGNTEAFF.